Sequencing of this T cell receptor (beta chain) was carried out in a study of blood T cell repertoires in COVID-19. Study in general: The United States, Italy and Spain provided the acute and convalescent COVID-19 samples. Sources were T cells, B-cell-depleted T cells, or PBMCs; the material itself was cDNA or gDNA.

CDR1 and CDR2 from the germline V gene are SGHVS and FQNEAQ. Between the trimmed V and J ends, which lost 2 bases and 6 bases, there was a span of 10 bases. There are 13 residues in the CDR3. Per the original methods: Estimation of nucleated cell counts relied on the amplification of reference gene primers. Data came from immunoSEQ multiplex PCR; TCRdb stores just in-frame clones and leaves some out. That table gives V, J and clone size, and the DNA gave D and trimming. The sample has around 200,000 clones; approximately 87% are singletons. This chain joins TRBV7-8 and TRBJ1-2; D might be TRBD1 (5 bases). The TCR comes from a man between 60 and 75 years old who had recovered from COVID-19. The specimen sequenced was peripheral blood. The CDR3 loop is CASSLSGVNGYTF. CDR3 DNA sequence: TGTGCCAGCAGCTTATCGGGGGTAAATGGCTACACCTTC.